These 21 T cell receptor beta chains were all obtained from the same sample, sequenced in a study of T-cell memory formation after mild COVID-19. In TCRdb, the 5' RACE reads were re-called with MiXCR into one record per CDR3 protein. The sample has under 600,000 distinct CDR3 sequences, less than 25% seen once. Sequenced input: PBMCs or a T cell subset sorted from them (not recorded which). The source is an adult woman who had mild COVID-19 (a few samples of this study predate the infection). Cell type and time point are not known.

This clonotype was counted a few times. The genes are TRBV7-9 and TRBJ2-3, with D possibly TRBD2 on 6 matching bases. The length of the CDR3 is 16 residues. The germline V and J ends were trimmed by 5 bases and 7 bases, with 22 bases remaining between them. Germline V CDR1 and CDR2: SEHNR, FQNEAQ (reference sequence). The CDR3 nucleotides read TGTGCCAGCAGCCCCCCGGAGGGTACTTTGAGGAATACGCAGTATTTT. Protein product: CASSPPEGTLRNTQYF. The complete variable domain, with remaining parts taken from reference TRBV7-9 and TRBJ2-3, reads DTGVSQNPRHKITKRGQNVTFRCDPISEHNRLYWYRQTLGQGPEFLTYFQNEAQLEKSRLLSDRFSAERPKGSFSTLEIQRTEQGDSAMYLCASSPPEGTLRNTQYFGPGTRLTVL.

The chain recombines TRBV12-3 or TRBV12-4 with TRBJ2-5; D not resolved. Trimming pared 3 bases from V and 2 bases from J, leaving 7 bases between. CDR3 size: 13 residues. The CDR3 here is CASSFTQQETQYF. Written as DNA, the CDR3 is TGTGCCAGCAGTTTCACGCAGCAAGAGACCCAGTACTTC.

V usage is TRBV6-5 and J usage is TRBJ2-7, with 8 bases that match TRBD2. V was clipped by 4 bases and J by 5 bases; unmatched bases: 13. Germline V gene data show CDR1 as MNHEY and CDR2 as SVGAGI. The CDR3 sequence is 16 residues long. CDR3 sequence: CASSSRLALFPHEQYF. CDR3 nucleotides: TGTGCCAGCAGTTCCCGACTAGCGCTGTTTCCCCACGAGCAGTACTTC.

Of note for this clonotype: One junction end does not reproduce the germline sequence, and a read error may be involved. The rearrangement joins TRBV7-7 to TRBJ1-1, with D tentatively TRBD1 (5 bases). CDR1 SSHAT and CDR2 FNYEAQ come from the germline V gene (reference sequence). This CDR3 spans 13 amino acids. For the CDR3, the DNA is TGTGCTAGCAGGGTGCCGCGGGGCACTGAAGCTTTCTTT. Amino acid sequence: CASRVPRGTEAFF.

Worth noting for this clonotype: One end of the junction does not line up with germline, which may come from a read error. The V call is TRBV2, the J call TRBJ2-1, with TRBD1 matching over 8 bases. Looked up from germline, CDR1 is SNHLY and CDR2 is FYNNEI. The CDR3 extends over 16 amino acids. The CDR3 DNA follows: TGTGCCGGCAGTGAAACAGGGGGAGGCTCCTACAATGAGCAGTTCTTC. Translated: CAGSETGGGSYNEQFF.

The chain is built from TRBV6-2 or TRBV6-3 and TRBJ1-5; 7 bases are a match to TRBD1. CDR3 length: 15 amino acids. Germline V gives CDR1 MNHEY, CDR2 SVGEGT. Trimming cost V 6 bases and J 7 bases; bases outside gene matches: 12. CDR3 residues: CASSGRVGGDQPQHF. The CDR3 DNA sequence: TGTGCCAGCAGCGGAAGGGTAGGGGGCGACCAGCCCCAGCATTTT.

In its sample, this clonotype was seen a few times. The chain employs TRBV6-1 and TRBJ2-7, with D tentatively TRBD1 (6 bases). Trimming shortened V by 5 bases and J by 7 bases, and 15 bases separated the two germline ends. Per the germline V gene, CDR1 is MNHNS and CDR2 is SASEGT. This CDR3 contains 13 residues. The CDR3 protein is CASSSQGLREQYF. The CDR3 bases are TGTGCCAGCAGTTCCCAGGGGCTAAGGGAGCAGTACTTC.

This clonotype appeared a few times. J is TRBJ1-4 and V is TRBV20-1; weak D call: TRBD1 (6 bases). V lost 6 bases and J 8 bases, leaving 19 bases between the germline ends. Germline lookup yields CDR1 DFQATT and CDR2 SNEGSKA (reference sequence). The CDR3 covers 14 residues. DNA of the CDR3: TGCAGTGCCAAGAGATTGGGGGCGGAGGAAAAACTGTTTTTT. Its translation: CSAKRLGAEEKLFF.

This clonotype was counted only a few times. The junction departs from the called germline gene at one end, perhaps through a read error. The CDR3 sequence: CASSLEVMVTPNF. CDR3 in DNA: TGTGCCAGCAGCTTAGAAGTGATGGTGACGCCTAACTTC. The rearrangement uses TRBV11-2 and TRBJ2-7, with D hard to call. The germline CDR1 and CDR2 sequences are SGHAT and FQNNGV. The CDR3 runs to 13 residues.

The gene calls are TRBV12-3 or TRBV12-4 and TRBJ2-5, with TRBD2 identical over 7 bases. V dropped 6 bases and J dropped 4; count of bases not matched to a gene: 5. The CDR3 extends over 13 amino acids. In DNA, the CDR3 is TGTGCCAGCAGCGGACTAGTGAGAGAGACCCAGTACTTC. This sequence encodes CASSGLVRETQYF.

The chain uses TRBV24-1 and TRBJ2-5; weak D call: TRBD1 (6 bases). The CDR3 is made up of 13 amino acids. V gave up 6 bases and J gave up 0 bases, with 7 bases separating them. Germline V gene lookup returns CDR1 KGHDR and CDR2 SFDVKD. In DNA form, the CDR3 reads TGTGCCACCAGTTCAGGGGACCAAGAGACCCAGTACTTC. Translating it yields CATSSGDQETQYF.

The table lists this clonotype with a few counts. The rearrangement uses TRBV27 and TRBJ1-1; D not certain. Trimming removed 0 bases from V and 8 bases from J, with 16 bases in between. The CDR3 is 15 residues long. Germline CDR1 MNHEY, CDR2 SMNVEV (reference sequence). The CDR3 loop reads CASSLSMHFGGEAFF. CDR3 coding DNA: TGTGCCAGCAGTTTATCGATGCACTTCGGTGGGGAAGCTTTCTTT.

This chain links TRBV11-3 with TRBJ2-3, with D unclear. This CDR3 comprises 13 residues. Germline V gene sequence: CDR1 SGHNT, CDR2 YENEEA. V shed 5 bases and J shed 4 bases, with 10 bases lying between them. DNA for the CDR3: TGTGCCAGCAGCCGTCTAAGTGCAGATACGCAGTATTTT. Protein: CASSRLSADTQYF.

The CDR3 nucleotides are TGTGCCAGCAGCCCAGTCCGGGACCGTCTGGGGAACACCGGGGAGCTGTTTTTT. Translated, it gives CASSPVRDRLGNTGELFF. The J gene is TRBJ2-2, the V gene TRBV11-3; D tentatively reads TRBD1 or TRBD2 (5 bases each). This CDR3 spans 18 amino acids. V lost 5 bases and J 1 base, leaving 20 bases between the germline ends. Germline V gene lookup returns CDR1 SGHNT and CDR2 YENEEA.

The chain combines TRBV30 with TRBJ1-5; no clear D gene. The V end lost 0 bases, the J end lost 6 bases, and 9 bases lay between the germline ends. Germline V gives CDR1 GTSNPN, CDR2 SVGIG (reference sequence). The CDR3 loop spans 13 amino acids. The CDR3 DNA sequence: TGTGCCTGGAGTGTACGTGGGAGTCAGCCCCAGCATTTT. It encodes CAWSVRGSQPQHF.

This clonotype was seen a few times. The chain links TRBV19 to TRBJ1-4; perhaps TRBD1 as D (5 bases). Germline CDR1 and CDR2: LNHDA and SQIVND (reference sequence). The CDR3 totals 14 residues. V lost 3 bases and J lost 3, with 8 bases in between. The CDR3 DNA is TGTGCCAGTAGTATCGGGGCCCCTAATGAAAAACTGTTTTTT. It specifies CASSIGAPNEKLFF.

The V and J genes are TRBV9 and TRBJ1-2; the D gene is possibly TRBD1 (5 bases). There are 13 residues in the CDR3. V dropped 0 bases and J dropped 7 bases, with 10 bases sitting between them. The germline V gene has CDR1 SGDLS and CDR2 YYNGEE. Here the CDR3 reads CASSVGSGPGYTF. CDR3 bases: TGTGCCAGCAGCGTAGGGTCGGGGCCTGGCTACACCTTC.

There are many counts of this clonotype. The chain has TRBV7-9 and TRBJ1-1; D might be TRBD1 (6 bases). Trimming left V 5 bases short and J 5 bases short, with 9 bases between. The CDR3 runs 12 residues. Looked up from germline, CDR1 is SEHNR and CDR2 is FQNEAQ (reference sequence). Here the CDR3 DNA reads TGTGCCAGCAGCAGAGGGGGGACTGAAGCTTTCTTT. Protein product: CASSRGGTEAFF.

This chain uses TRBV24-1 with TRBJ2-1; D perhaps matches TRBD2 (6 bases). The germline V gene has CDR1 KGHDR and CDR2 SFDVKD. The CDR3 has 17 amino acids. V was cut by 4 bases and J by 0 bases, with 15 bases left in between. The CDR3 loop reads CATSEAGTPTSYNEQFF. In DNA, the CDR3 is TGTGCCACCAGTGAGGCCGGGACTCCAACCTCCTACAATGAGCAGTTCTTC.

This clonotype was counted many times. This sequence joins TRBV20-1 and TRBJ2-1; TRBD2 might be the D (6 bases). This CDR3 region has 13 residues. V was pared by 8 bases and J by 7 bases, with 18 bases between. The germline V gene has CDR1 DFQATT and CDR2 SNEGSKA (reference sequence). CDR3 protein: CSRDGGVGNEQFF. DNA for the CDR3: TGCAGTCGGGACGGGGGAGTTGGGAATGAGCAGTTCTTC.

V and J are TRBV7-9 and TRBJ1-5, with 9 bases fitting TRBD1. In germline, CDR1 is SEHNR, CDR2 FQNEAQ (reference sequence). This CDR3 comprises 15 residues. V was clipped by 5 bases and J by 4 bases; unmatched bases: 6. The CDR3 DNA is TGTGCCAGCAGCCCAGGGACAGGGCTTAATCAGCCCCAGCATTTT. Amino acid sequence: CASSPGTGLNQPQHF.